The 2 T cell receptor beta chains listed next were all sequenced from one sample in a study of blood T cell repertoires in COVID-19. Using immunoSEQ multiplex PCR, the repertoire was profiled, and TCRdb retains in-frame clones only, with some absent. The table has 200,000 to 300,000 clones, around 89% seen once. Sequencing input: peripheral blood. The origin of the receptors is a woman between 25 and 40 years old with COVID-19, enrolled during active disease.

This clone is a singleton in its sample. The chain combines TRBV3-1 (or the pseudogene TRBV3-2) with TRBJ1-1, with D uncertain. The V gene lost 1 base and the J gene lost 0 bases, with 9 bases spanning the gap. The CDR3 spans 15 residues. Germline lookup yields CDR1 LGHDT and CDR2 YNNKEL (reference sequence). The CDR3 sequence is CASSQGGQMNTEAFF. The CDR3 DNA reads as TGTGCCAGCAGCCAAGGAGGTCAAATGAACACTGAAGCTTTCTTT.

The chain is built from TRBV4-1 and TRBJ2-2; D may be TRBD2 (6 bases). The CDR3 extends over 16 amino acids. From germline, CDR1 is MGHRA and CDR2 YSYEKL. Between the trimmed V and J ends, which lost 4 bases and 5 bases, there was a span of 17 bases. DNA for the CDR3: TGCGCCAGCAGCCTGGCGGGGCTAGGCGGGACCGGGGAGCTGTTTTTT. Residues: CASSLAGLGGTGELFF.